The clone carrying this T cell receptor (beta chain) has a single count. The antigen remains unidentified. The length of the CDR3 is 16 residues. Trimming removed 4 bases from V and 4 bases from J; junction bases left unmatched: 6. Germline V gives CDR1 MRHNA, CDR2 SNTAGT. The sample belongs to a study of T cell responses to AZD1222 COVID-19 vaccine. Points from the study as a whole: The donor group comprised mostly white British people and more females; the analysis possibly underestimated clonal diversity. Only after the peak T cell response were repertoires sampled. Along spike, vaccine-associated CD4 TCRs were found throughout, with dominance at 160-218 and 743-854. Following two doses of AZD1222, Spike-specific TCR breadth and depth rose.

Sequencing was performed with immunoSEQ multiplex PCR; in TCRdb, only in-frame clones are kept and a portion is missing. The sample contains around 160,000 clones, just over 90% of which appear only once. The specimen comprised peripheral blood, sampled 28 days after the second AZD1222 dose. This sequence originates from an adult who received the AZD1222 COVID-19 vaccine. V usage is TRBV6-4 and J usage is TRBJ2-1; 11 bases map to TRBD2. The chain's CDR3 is CASSVAGGSPYNEQFF. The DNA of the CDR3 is TGTGCCAGCAGTGTAGCGGGGGGGTCCCCGTACAATGAGCAGTTCTTC.